The clone carrying this T cell receptor beta chain was recorded at least ten times. The antigen is not known. The V and J ends lost 0 bases and 3 bases, in that order; junction bases with no gene match: 8. CDR3 size: 16 residues. The germline gives CDR1 SQVTM, CDR2 ANQGSEA. This specimen belongs to a study of CD8 T cells in ankylosing spondylitis. Regarding the study as a whole: Several highly homologous variants made up a TCR beta motif, and this motif appeared characteristic of ankylosing spondylitis blood. Disease-linked clones bore a CD8+ phenotype and were relatively rare in peripheral blood.

Libraries of TCR beta came from quantitative 5'-RACE with molecular barcodes. TCRdb re-analysed the 5' RACE reads in MiXCR, keeping a single row per CDR3 protein. The repertoire holds about 90,000 distinct CDR3 sequences, with about 8.1% as singletons. Material: blood, either unsorted or a sorted T cell fraction (not recorded which). V is TRBV29-1 and J is TRBJ1-2; 9 bases fit TRBD1. The origin of this receptor is a male donor with ankylosing spondylitis. Here the CDR3 DNA reads TGCAGCGTTGAAGATGAGGACAGGGGACTACACTATGGCTACACCTTC. This codes for CSVEDEDRGLHYGYTF. Filled out from reference TRBV29-1 and TRBJ1-2, the complete variable domain reads SAVISQKPSRDICQRGTSLTIQCQVDSQVTMMFWYRQQPGQSLTLIATANQGSEATYESGFVIDKFPISRPNLTFSTLTVSNMSPEDSSIYLCSVEDEDRGLHYGYTFGSGTRLTVV.